What follows is one T cell receptor beta chain and its context. Its antigen is undetermined. PCR used 60 Vbeta primers and 13 Jbeta primers. The data were produced by immunoSEQ multiplex PCR, yet TCRdb's version contains in-frame clones alone and is incomplete. The sample lists 120,000 or so clones, roughly 80% seen once, with roughly 20% in the top ten. The sample belongs to a study of cytomegalovirus exposure and HLA in healthy donors. Study background: The study placed around 85% of its approximately 360 genotyped donors in the Caucasian-associated ancestry cluster.

General study results and limits: An observed cluster of highly shared sequence variants was recorded as a likely sequencing artifact. Excluded were some V segments that proved indistinguishable, including TRBV6-2 and TRBV6-3.

Trimming stripped 2 bases from V and 4 bases from J, with 18 bases between. From germline, CDR1 is SGHRS and CDR2 YFSETQ. The CDR3 consists of 16 residues. The specimen sequenced was PBMCs. V is TRBV5-1 and J is TRBJ1-2; maybe TRBD1 (6 bases). This clonotype was obtained from a man aged 18 to 30 in good health and CMV-seropositive. The CDR3 DNA reads TGCGCCAGCAGCTTTCAAGCAGGGGACCCGACCTATGGCTACACCTTC. It encodes CASSFQAGDPTYGYTF.